This T cell receptor (beta chain) came from a study of OX40 agonist ivuxolimab in advanced cancers. Study information: The mean age was approximately 60 years, ranging from 23 to 79, with around four fifths of participants male.

From germline, CDR1 is SGHTA and CDR2 FQGNSA. This CDR3 contains 14 residues. Trimming removed 1 base at V and 5 bases at J, with 8 bases between. Produced via immunoSEQ multiplex PCR; TCRdb's table is partial and in-frame only. The table lists about 100,000 clones, approximately 90% of them singletons. This clone was observed a single time. This clonotype was obtained from an adult with an advanced solid tumor such as melanoma, head and neck, liver or kidney cancer. The chain links TRBV7-2 to TRBJ2-2, with D perhaps matching TRBD1 (6 bases). The sequencing used CD4+ or CD8+ T cells sorted from blood, collected in a trial of the OX40 agonist ivuxolimab. The CDR3 reads CASSLGGTTGELFF. The CDR3 coding sequence is TGTGCCAGCAGCTTAGGTGGGACAACCGGGGAGCTGTTTTTT.